The rows below give T cell receptor beta chains drawn from one sample of a study of cytomegalovirus exposure and HLA in healthy donors. The assay was immunoSEQ multiplex PCR, and TCRdb's table has in-frame clones only and misses some. The sample shows around 80,000 clones, roughly 9.1% of them seen only once. Sequencing was performed on PBMCs. Every receptor here comes from a man aged 55 to 70 in good health and CMV-seropositive. CDR3s include the opening cysteine and the closing phenylalanine or tryptophan.

>TRBV18|TRBJ1-1
CASSPATGGYTEAFF
>TRBV29-1|TRBJ2-1
CSVDLTGGNEQFF
>TRBV5-4|TRBJ1-1
CASSWGQGGNTEAFF
>TRBV19|TRBJ2-2
CASRDRGTGELFF
>TRBV2|TRBJ1-3
CASSGLRDRVGNTIYF
>TRBV19|TRBJ2-2
CASSDRANTGELFF
>TRBV7-2|TRBJ1-4
CASSLLGGVEKLFF
>TRBV2|TRBJ2-5
CASSLPIAGGQETQYF
>TRBV7-9|TRBJ1-5
CASSPPGQSNQPQHF
>TRBV4-2|TRBJ2-1
CASRPGTSGGYNEQFF
>TRBV27|TRBJ2-5
CASLPLGTGVQETQYF
>TRBV28|TRBJ1-5
CASSSRGQDYQPQHF
>TRBV28|TRBJ1-5
CASSPGPGQGPSGPQHF
>TRBV5-1|TRBJ2-7
CASSPPNAGYISYEQYF
>TRBV10-3|TRBJ2-5
CAISGAGGLDQETQYF
>TRBV18|TRBJ2-2
CASSLQGTNTGELFF
>TRBV2|TRBJ2-2
CASLSGFRNTGELFF
>TRBV7-3|TRBJ1-2
CASSSGFGYTF
>TRBV5-1|TRBJ2-7
CASTKAGGYEQYF
>TRBV6-1|TRBJ1-3
CASSEEESSGNTIYF
>TRBV18|TRBJ1-3
CASSPPSTDFSGNTIYF
>TRBV27|TRBJ2-2
CASSLFVYTGELFF
>TRBV30|TRBJ1-2
CAWSVLGSGPANYGYTF
>TRBV6-1|TRBJ1-3
CASSEPQGSRHTIYF
>TRBV7-2|TRBJ2-1
CASSLSSGSLGEQFF
>TRBV5-1|TRBJ1-3
CASSSRTGTGNTIYF
>TRBV10-3|TRBJ2-7
CAITPDRIYEQYF
>TRBV27|TRBJ2-7
CASSLSGSYEQYF
>TRBV18|TRBJ1-1
CASSPVGAEAFF
>TRBV28|TRBJ1-4
CASSSDRFNEKLFF
>TRBV30|TRBJ1-2
CAWMGQTLWGYNF
>TRBV9|TRBJ2-1
CASSVVGRGSYNEQFF